The TCR beta chain described here comes from a study of beta chain features in type 1 diabetes. About the study: No age, gender or cell yield differences were seen between patients and healthy donors.

Germline CDR1 reads SGHTA; CDR2 reads FQGNSA. The CDR3 covers 15 residues. With 4 bases clipped from V and 2 bases from J, the junction kept 6 bases outside the gene matches. Broader study findings: Compared to healthy donors, patients appeared to have naive, central memory and Treg TCRB repertoires that were more alike. The VDJ junctions of type 1 diabetes patients carried fewer insertions and more deletions.

The isolated RNA, all of it, was reverse transcribed, so expressed TCRB transcripts were what got sequenced. Generated by immunoSEQ multiplex PCR, the TCRdb table keeps only in-frame clones and is missing some. Here the sample spans 25,000 or so clones, 60% to 80% being singletons. Concerning this clone: Its specificity is not known.

J is TRBJ2-3 and V is TRBV7-2; TRBD2 matches at 7 bases. The origin of this receptor is a woman in her thirties or forties in good health. Source material: Tregs from blood. CDR3 sequence: CASSSMGGSTDTQYF. DNA for the CDR3: TGTGCCAGCAGCTCGATGGGAGGGTCCACAGATACGCAGTATTTT.